This TCR beta chain was recorded in a study of OX40 agonist ivuxolimab in advanced cancers. TCRdb keeps only in-frame clones here, not all; method: immunoSEQ multiplex PCR. The sample consists of 75,000 to 80,000 clones, about 90% of them appearing once. This sample comprised CD4+ or CD8+ T cells sorted from blood, obtained in a trial of the OX40 agonist ivuxolimab. The clonotype was recovered from an adult with an advanced solid tumor such as melanoma, head and neck, liver or kidney cancer.

CDR3 sequence reads: CASSYSGRGDYTF. DNA for the CDR3: TGTGCCAGCAGTTACTCGGGGCGGGGGGACTACACCTTC. The chain is built from TRBV6-5 and TRBJ1-2, with D perhaps matching TRBD1 (5 bases). Trimming left V 0 bases short and J 10 bases short, with 12 bases between. The CDR3 has 13 residues. Germline lookup yields CDR1 MNHEY and CDR2 SVGAGI.